This TCR beta chain was obtained from a study of naive and memory T cell subsets. The library had UMIs added by 3' ligation of an oligonucleotide to TCR cDNA. This clonotype was counted between two and nine times. Four PCR rounds used nested alpha and beta constant region primers plus the SP2 primer. TCRdb reprocessed the 5' RACE reads via MiXCR and lists one record per CDR3 protein. This table holds roughly 60,000 distinct CDR3 sequences, 6.5% to 9% found once. Trimming left V 3 bases short and J 0 bases short, with 19 bases between. CDR3 length: 19 amino acids. The germline CDR1 and CDR2 sequences are SGDLS and YYNGEE.

This sequence originates from a female donor in good health. The chain joins TRBV9 to TRBJ2-6, with D tentatively TRBD2 (5 bases). The CDR3: CASSGGLHLRLSGANVLTF. DNA of the CDR3: TGTGCCAGCAGCGGAGGACTTCACCTGAGGCTCTCTGGGGCCAACGTCCTGACTTTC.